This T cell receptor beta chain emerged from a study of tumor and adjacent non-tumor tissue in lung cancer. No cell sorting was done before RNA was extracted from the tissue. From germline, CDR1 is DFQATT and CDR2 SNEGSKA (reference sequence). This CDR3 contains 16 residues. V gave up 5 bases and J gave up 4 bases; unmatched junction bases: 14. This clonotype was detected many times. As yet, its antigen is unknown. A modified ARM-PCR protocol with three rounds of nested PCR amplified TCRbeta. TCRdb called the multiplex PCR reads again in MiXCR, with one record for every CDR3 protein. The sample yields about 200,000 distinct CDR3 sequences, about 71% seen once. Study results and caveats: Normal lung showed higher cumulative top 100 clone frequency than tumor.

This TCR was sampled from a man aged 55 to 70 with non-small cell lung cancer. Sequenced material: lung tumor tissue. The rearrangement links TRBV20-1 to TRBJ2-3, with TRBD2 identical over 8 bases. The CDR3 is CSAGPLGGLGADTQYF. As DNA, the CDR3 is TGCAGTGCTGGCCCACTGGGGGGACTAGGGGCAGATACGCAGTATTTT.